A single sample gave rise to the 28 T cell receptor beta chains below, sequenced in a study of cytomegalovirus exposure and HLA in healthy donors. 13 Jbeta primers and 60 Vbeta primers were used for the PCR. Sequenced by immunoSEQ multiplex PCR; TCRdb stores in-frame clones only, minus some. The sample has 85,000 to 130,000 clones; around 75% are singletons. The sample taken for sequencing was PBMCs. Source of these receptors: a female donor in good health and CMV-seronegative.

The chain uses TRBV2 and TRBJ1-4; 7 bases are a match to TRBD1. The V and J ends lost 3 bases and 6 bases, in that order; junction bases with no gene match: 10. The CDR3 runs 16 residues. CDR1 and CDR2 (germline): SNHLY, FYNNEI. CDR3 amino acids: CASSDVLRQGDEKLFF. The CDR3 bases are TGTGCCAGCAGTGACGTTCTGCGACAGGGTGATGAAAAACTGTTTTTT.

V and J are TRBV6-5 and TRBJ1-2; D might be TRBD1 (5 bases). The CDR3 has 13 amino acids. Germline values: CDR1 MNHEY, CDR2 SVGAGI. With 6 bases removed from V and 7 bases from J, the gap between germline ends came to 15 bases. The CDR3 DNA sequence: TGTGCCAGCAGCCCCGGGGGTCCCGGTGGCTACACCTTC. The encoded protein is CASSPGGPGGYTF.

This clone has only a few counts. In nucleotides, the CDR3 is TGCGCCAGCAGCTTAGACAGGGGCCGAGGGGGGGTCTATGGCTACACCTTC. Translating gives CASSLDRGRGGVYGYTF. The V and J genes are TRBV5-1 and TRBJ1-2, with 8 bases matching TRBD1. Trimming at V came to 2 bases and at J to 4 bases, leaving 13 bases not matched to a gene. The CDR3 is made up of 17 amino acids. Germline values: CDR1 SGHRS, CDR2 YFSETQ.

This clone is categorized as medium-sized. The chain joins TRBV6-1 to TRBJ2-7; 9 positions agree with TRBD2. This CDR3 is built from 14 residues. Germline V gene lookup returns CDR1 MNHNS and CDR2 SASEGT. Trimming at V came to 4 bases and at J to 5 bases, leaving 6 bases not matched to a gene. The CDR3 sequence: CASSALAGQNEQYF. The DNA of the CDR3 is TGTGCCAGCAGTGCTCTAGCGGGACAGAACGAGCAGTACTTC.

This chain joins TRBV19 and TRBJ1-2; 7 bases map to TRBD1. The germline V gene has CDR1 LNHDA and CDR2 SQIVND (reference sequence). This CDR3 comprises 17 residues. The trim removed 5 bases at V and 4 bases at J, leaving 16 bases unmatched. The CDR3 coding sequence is TGTGCCAGTAGTGGTTGGGACAGATCCTGGACGGTCTATGGCTACACCTTC. This encodes CASSGWDRSWTVYGYTF.

CDR3 in amino acids: CASSFPTSGSTYEQYF. The CDR3 coding sequence is TGTGCCAGCAGCTTTCCGACTAGCGGGAGTACTTACGAGCAGTACTTC. The chain has TRBV11-2 and TRBJ2-7; TRBD2 matches at 12 bases. Germline loops: CDR1 SGHAT, CDR2 FQNNGV. The CDR3 is made up of 16 amino acids. V lost 3 bases to trimming and J lost 4 bases; unmatched junction nucleotides: 7.

This clone occurred a few times. CDR3 DNA sequence: TGCGCCAGCAGCCCGGGACTAGCGGGAGGGCCTCCCACCGGGGAGCTGTTTTTT. Its translation is CASSPGLAGGPPTGELFF. The chain employs TRBV5-1 and TRBJ2-2; 16 bases are shared with TRBD2. Germline V gives CDR1 SGHRS, CDR2 YFSETQ. CDR3 length: 18 amino acids. Trimming took 4 bases from V and 4 from J; bases not matched to a gene: 7.

The chain joins TRBV29-1 to TRBJ2-2; D is possibly TRBD2 (6 bases). Germline values: CDR1 SQVTM, CDR2 ANQGSEA. The CDR3 has 15 residues. Trimming removed 3 bases from V and 6 bases from J, with 17 bases in between. The CDR3 is CSVDLGRSGAGELFF. DNA for the CDR3: TGCAGCGTTGATCTGGGGAGGTCTGGGGCCGGGGAGCTGTTTTTT.

Concerning this clone itself: Germline and junction disagree at one end, which may indicate a read error. The chain links TRBV2 to TRBJ1-1, with no clear D. CDR3 length: 12 amino acids. Germline V CDR1 and CDR2: SNHLY, FYNNEI. The CDR3 nucleotides are TGTGCCTGCAGCGGAGGGAACACTGAAGCTTTCTTT. Its translation: CACSGGNTEAFF.

The J gene is TRBJ2-3, the V gene TRBV18; 7 nucleotides match TRBD2. V shed 1 base and J 4 bases; nucleotides not matched to a gene: 8. This CDR3 is built from 16 residues. Germline lookup yields CDR1 KGHSH and CDR2 LQKENI. The CDR3 region is CASSPRLAEVPDTQYF. The CDR3 DNA reads TGTGCCAGCTCACCACGACTAGCCGAGGTTCCAGATACGCAGTATTTT.

This clone was seen once. V usage is TRBV5-1 and J usage is TRBJ2-5; 8 nucleotides agree with TRBD1. Germline V gene sequence: CDR1 SGHRS, CDR2 YFSETQ. The CDR3 sequence is 15 residues long. Trimming took 3 bases from V and 5 from J; bases not matched to a gene: 9. In nucleotides, the CDR3 is TGCGCCAGCAGCTGGCAGACAGGGGTAATTGAGACCCAGTACTTC. This gives the protein CASSWQTGVIETQYF.

The genes are TRBV7-9 and TRBJ1-2; 7 positions match TRBD1. CDR3 size: 15 residues. CDR1 is SEHNR, CDR2 FQNEAQ, per germline (reference sequence). V dropped 1 base and J dropped 2; count of bases not matched to a gene: 4. Here the CDR3 reads CASSLVGQPNYGYTF. The CDR3 DNA follows: TGTGCCAGCAGCTTAGTGGGACAGCCCAACTATGGCTACACCTTC.

This chain links TRBV5-5 with TRBJ2-5, with TRBD1 as a possible D gene (6 bases). The J call may be faulty, since TRBJ2-7 better matches the DNA end. This CDR3 is built from 13 residues. Germline CDR1 is SGHKS and CDR2 is YYEKEE (reference sequence). The CDR3 loop reads CASSLHRVGEQYF. The CDR3 DNA reads TGTGCCAGCAGCTTACACAGGGTCGGCGAGCAGTACTTC.

The CDR3 loop reads CASSSGFQYYEQYF. As DNA, the CDR3 is TGTGCCAGCAGCTCAGGGTTTCAGTACTACGAGCAGTACTTC. The gene calls are TRBV11-3 and TRBJ2-7, with D tentatively TRBD1 (5 bases). The V end lost 4 bases, the J end lost 3 bases, and 13 bases lay between the germline ends. The CDR3 has 14 residues. CDR1 is SGHNT and CDR2 is YENEEA in the germline V gene.

This clone was seen once. The V and J genes are TRBV6-6 and TRBJ2-7, with 8 bases that match TRBD2. The CDR3 has 16 amino acids. In germline, CDR1 is MNHNY, CDR2 SVGAGI (reference sequence). The J segment lost 4 bases and the V segment lost 1 base, leaving 9 bases of the junction unmatched. In DNA form, the CDR3 reads TGTGCCAGCAGTTACTTAGGACTAGCAGACCGTTACGAGCAGTACTTC. Translated, it gives CASSYLGLADRYEQYF.

The rearrangement links TRBV30 to TRBJ2-7; D perhaps matches TRBD1 (7 bases). V lost 2 bases to trimming and J lost 5 bases, with 16 bases between them. Germline lookup yields CDR1 GTSNPN and CDR2 SVGIG (reference sequence). This CDR3 has 14 amino acids. The chain's CDR3 is CAWSRGTAGHEQYF. CDR3 DNA: TGTGCCTGGAGTCGGGGGACAGCCGGGCACGAGCAGTACTTC. Filled out from reference TRBV30 and TRBJ2-7, the complete variable domain reads SQTIHQWPATLVQPVGSPLSLECTVEGTSNPNLYWYRQAAGRGLQLLFYSVGIGQISSEVPQNLSASRPQDRQFILSSKKLLLSDSGFYLCAWSRGTAGHEQYFGPGTRLTVT.

The CDR3 DNA reads as TGTGCCAGCAGCTTACGGCAGGGGGGTCTGAACACTGAAGCTTTCTTT. This codes for CASSLRQGGLNTEAFF. The chain recombines TRBV7-6 with TRBJ1-1; 7 bases are shared with TRBD1. The germline V gene encodes CDR1 SGHVS and CDR2 FNYEAQ. This CDR3 comprises 16 residues. The V gene end was trimmed by 2 bases and the J gene end by 0 bases; junction bases not matched to a gene: 6. The entire variable domain, with the rest obtained from reference TRBV7-6 and TRBJ1-1, is as follows: GAGVSQSPRYKVTKRGQDVALRCDPISGHVSLYWYRQALGQGPEFLTYFNYEAQQDKSGLPNDRFSAERPEGSISTLTIQRTEQRDSAMYRCASSLRQGGLNTEAFFGQGTRLTVV.

The chain uses TRBV6-5 and TRBJ1-6; no reliable D call. With 6 bases removed from V and 6 bases from J, the gap between germline ends came to 9 bases. CDR3 length equals 13 residues. CDR1 MNHEY and CDR2 SVGAGI come from the germline V gene. The CDR3 sequence is CASSGRLNSPLHF. The DNA of the CDR3 is TGTGCCAGCAGCGGCAGGCTTAATTCACCCCTCCACTTT.

The chain employs TRBV9 and TRBJ2-3; a possible D gene is TRBD2 (6 bases). Germline V gene lookup returns CDR1 SGDLS and CDR2 YYNGEE. Trimming left V 2 bases short and J 0 bases short, with 7 bases between. The CDR3 has 14 residues. CDR3 sequence (DNA): TGTGCCAGCAGCGTGGAGGGGAGCACAGATACGCAGTATTTT. Translated: CASSVEGSTDTQYF.

The V call is TRBV30, the J call TRBJ2-2; tentatively, D is TRBD2 (6 bases). Germline V lookup: CDR1 GTSNPN, CDR2 SVGIG (reference sequence). CDR3 length: 13 amino acids. V was shortened by 4 bases and J by 4 bases, with 10 bases between the two germline ends. The chain's CDR3 is CAWKGLSTGELFF. Written as DNA, the CDR3 is TGTGCCTGGAAGGGACTTTCCACCGGGGAGCTGTTTTTT.

The chain employs TRBV28 and TRBJ1-2; D is uncertain. V was cut by 7 bases and J by 4 bases, with 13 bases left in between. Per germline, CDR1 MDHEN and CDR2 SYDVKM. The CDR3 spans 13 residues. CDR3 sequence reads: CASMSAQRYGYTF. The CDR3 coding sequence is TGTGCCAGCATGTCAGCGCAGCGCTATGGCTACACCTTC.

This clone was counted only a few times. The rearrangement joins TRBV29-1 to TRBJ2-4, with TRBD2 matching 7 bases. CDR1 is SQVTM, CDR2 ANQGSEA, per germline. With 6 bases clipped from V and 4 bases from J, the junction kept 3 bases outside the gene matches. There are 12 residues in the CDR3. The CDR3 region is CSVGDYKNIQYF. The CDR3 bases are TGCAGCGTCGGGGACTATAAAAACATTCAGTACTTC. Using reference TRBV29-1 and TRBJ2-4 for the parts outside the CDR3, the full variable domain is SAVISQKPSRDICQRGTSLTIQCQVDSQVTMMFWYRQQPGQSLTLIATANQGSEATYESGFVIDKFPISRPNLTFSTLTVSNMSPEDSSIYLCSVGDYKNIQYFGAGTRLSVL.

A few counts support this clone. This chain uses TRBV10-3 with TRBJ1-1, with 7 nucleotides matching TRBD1. Germline CDR1 is ENHRY and CDR2 is SYGVKD. J was trimmed by 2 bases and V by 2 bases; bases with no gene match: 11. The CDR3 covers 17 residues. The CDR3 region is CAISEIIRQGRNTEAFF. The CDR3 DNA is TGTGCCATCAGTGAGATAATCAGACAGGGAAGAAACACTGAAGCTTTCTTT.

This sequence joins TRBV2 and TRBJ2-1, with D perhaps matching TRBD2 (5 bases). CDR3 length equals 16 residues. CDR1 SNHLY and CDR2 FYNNEI come from the germline V gene. V lost 2 bases, J lost 0 bases, and 11 bases lay in between. The CDR3 DNA reads as TGTGCCAGCAGTGAATATAAGCGGACCTCCTACAATGAGCAGTTCTTC. Its translation is CASSEYKRTSYNEQFF. The variable domain in full, completed from reference TRBV2 and TRBJ2-1, reads EPEVTQTPSHQVTQMGQEVILRCVPISNHLYFYWYRQILGQKVEFLVSFYNNEISEKSEIFDDQFSVERPDGSNFTLKIRSTKLEDSAMYFCASSEYKRTSYNEQFFGPGTRLTVL.

The V and J genes are TRBV7-9 and TRBJ2-5; tentative D call: TRBD1 (5 bases). The CDR3 length is 16 residues. Germline assignment: CDR1 SEHNR and CDR2 FQNEAQ (reference sequence). V lost 2 bases and J 2 bases, leaving 15 bases between the germline ends. Here the CDR3 DNA reads TGTGCCAGCAGCTTAAACTTTATGGCAGGGCAAGAGACCCAGTACTTC. Protein product: CASSLNFMAGQETQYF.

The J gene is TRBJ2-1, the V gene TRBV28; tentative D call: TRBD2 (5 bases). This CDR3 spans 12 amino acids. CDR1 and CDR2 from the germline V gene are MDHEN and SYDVKM. V was cut by 8 bases and J by 6 bases, with 11 bases left in between. CDR3 nucleotides: TGTGCCAGCGAGGGCCAGCTCAATGAGCAGTTCTTC. This codes for CASEGQLNEQFF.

V is TRBV7-3 and J is TRBJ1-1; TRBD1 matches 9 bases. CDR3 length: 16 residues. V lost 5 bases to trimming and J lost 5 bases; unmatched junction nucleotides: 12. CDR1 is SGHTA and CDR2 is FQGTGA in the germline V gene. The CDR3, as DNA: TGTGCCAGCAGCCCTCTGGGGGGACAGGGAGGTACTGAAGCTTTCTTT. Translated: CASSPLGGQGGTEAFF.

This clone was detected once. The V call is TRBV2, the J call TRBJ1-1, with D possibly TRBD1 on 5 matching bases. Germline CDR1 and CDR2: SNHLY and FYNNEI. Trimming removed 5 bases from V and 6 bases from J, with 22 bases in between. The CDR3 length is 16 residues. The CDR3 DNA reads TGTGCCAGCAGTTTTAGACAGTTTGGGTTTTTCGCTGAAGCTTTCTTT. Protein sequence: CASSFRQFGFFAEAFF.